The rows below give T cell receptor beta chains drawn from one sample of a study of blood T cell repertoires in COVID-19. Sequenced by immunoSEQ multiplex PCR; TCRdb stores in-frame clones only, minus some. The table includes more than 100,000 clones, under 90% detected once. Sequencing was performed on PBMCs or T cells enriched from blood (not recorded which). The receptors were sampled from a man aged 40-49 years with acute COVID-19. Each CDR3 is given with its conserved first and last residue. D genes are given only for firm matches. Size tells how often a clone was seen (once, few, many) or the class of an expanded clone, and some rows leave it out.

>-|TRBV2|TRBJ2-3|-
TGTGCCAGCAGTGAGGCGGGGCTAGAGGCAGATACGCAGTATTTT
CASSEAGLEADTQYF
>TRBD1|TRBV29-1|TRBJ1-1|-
TGCAGCGTTGTGGGGCAGGGGGGTACTGAAGCTTTCTTT
CSVVGQGGTEAFF
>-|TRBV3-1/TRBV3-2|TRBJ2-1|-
TGTGCCAGCAGCCGAGGGCAGGCGGCCTACAATGAGCAGTTCTTC
CASSRGQAAYNEQFF
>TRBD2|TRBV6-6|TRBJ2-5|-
TGTGCCAGCACAGATAGGGCGGGGGGGCAGGAGACCCAGTACTTC
CASTDRAGGQETQYF
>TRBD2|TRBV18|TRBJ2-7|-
TGTGCCAGCTCACGTGGGACTAGCGGGACCCCCTACGAGCAGTACTTC
CASSRGTSGTPYEQYF
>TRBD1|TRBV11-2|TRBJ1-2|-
TGTGCCAGCAGCCTGGATCCCCGGGACAGGGTTAACTATGGCTACACCTTC
CASSLDPRDRVNYGYTF
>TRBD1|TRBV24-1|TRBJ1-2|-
TGTGCCACCAGTGATTTGACGGGACAGGGGGCCCGTAACTATGGCTACACCTTC
CATSDLTGQGARNYGYTF
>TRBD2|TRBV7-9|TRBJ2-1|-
TGTGCCAGCAGCTTATCTAGCGGGGGATGGAATGAGCAGTTCTTC
CASSLSSGGWNEQFF
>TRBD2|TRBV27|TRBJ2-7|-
TGTGCCAGCAGTTTATTTAGCGGGAGGGTACCCTACGAGCAGTACTTC
CASSLFSGRVPYEQYF
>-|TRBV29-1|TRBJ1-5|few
TGCAGCGTGCCAGCCGGCCCCGGAGGGGCTCAGCCCCAGCATTTT
CSVPAGPGGAQPQHF
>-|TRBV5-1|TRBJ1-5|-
TGCGCCAGCAGCTTCGGAGGGGATCAGCCCCAGCATTTT
CASSFGGDQPQHF
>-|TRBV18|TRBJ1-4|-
TGTGCCAGCTCACTATCACAGGGATCATCAGGTGAAAAACTGTTTTTT
CASSLSQGSSGEKLFF
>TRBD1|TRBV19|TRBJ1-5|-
TGTGCCAGTAGTGTCAAGGGGGCCCTCCTCTATAGCAATCAGCCCCAGCATTTT
CASSVKGALLYSNQPQHF
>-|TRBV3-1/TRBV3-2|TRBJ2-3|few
TGTGCCAGCAGCCAACAGGGTACAGATACGCAGTATTTT
CASSQQGTDTQYF
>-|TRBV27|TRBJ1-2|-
TGTGCCAGCAGTGGGGGGAGCGGCTACACCTTC
CASSGGSGYTF
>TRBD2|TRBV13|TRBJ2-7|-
TGTGCCAGCAGCCCTACAGCGGGAGAGGGGTACGAGCAGTACTTC
CASSPTAGEGYEQYF
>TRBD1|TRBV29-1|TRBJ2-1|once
TGCAGCGTCCTCGTGGGGACAGCAGATTACAATGAGCAGTTCTTC
CSVLVGTADYNEQFF
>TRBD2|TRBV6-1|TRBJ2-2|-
TGTGCCAGCAGTGGGGGACTAGCGGGGGCGGCGAACACCGGGGAGCTGTTTTTT
CASSGGLAGAANTGELFF
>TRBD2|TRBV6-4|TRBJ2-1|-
TGTGCCAGCAGTGACCCCGGACTAGGGGACAATGAGCAGTTCTTC
CASSDPGLGDNEQFF
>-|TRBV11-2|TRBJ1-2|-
TGTGCCAGCAGCTTATCAGCAGGGCAAGATGGCTACACCTTC
CASSLSAGQDGYTF
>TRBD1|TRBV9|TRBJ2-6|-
TGTGCCAGCAGCGTAGATACACAGGGGGTCCACAACTCTGGGGCCAACGTCCTGACTTTC
CASSVDTQGVHNSGANVLTF
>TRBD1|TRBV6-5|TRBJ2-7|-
TGTGCCAGCAGTACGTGGGACAGGGAACCCTACGAGCAGTACTTC
CASSTWDREPYEQYF
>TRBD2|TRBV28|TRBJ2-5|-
TGTGCCAGCAGTTCCCTACTAGCGGGGGCGGGGGAGACCCAGTACTTC
CASSSLLAGAGETQYF
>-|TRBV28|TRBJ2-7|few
TGTGCCAGCAGTTCCTCCGTCGGCGGCCCCTACGAGCAGTACTTC
CASSSSVGGPYEQYF
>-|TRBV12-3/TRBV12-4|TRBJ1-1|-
TGTGCCAGCAGGCTAACGCGGGGGGAAGCTTTCTTT
CASRLTRGEAFF
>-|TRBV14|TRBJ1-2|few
TGTGCCAGCAGCCTCCCCTACGGGGGGCTTGGCTACACCTTC
CASSLPYGGLGYTF
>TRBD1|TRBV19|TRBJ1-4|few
TGTGCCAGTAGTCGACAGGGGCTCTTTAATGAAAAACTGTTTTTT
CASSRQGLFNEKLFF
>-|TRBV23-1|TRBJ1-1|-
TGCGCCAGCAGGGGTGGACACCGCACTGAAGCTTTCTTT
CASRGGHRTEAFF
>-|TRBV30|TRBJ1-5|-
TGTGCCTGGAGTGTAATGGGAGGGAAACAGCCCCAGCATTTT
CAWSVMGGKQPQHF
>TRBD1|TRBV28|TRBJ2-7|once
TGTGCCAGCAGTTACCACCAGGGGGTGATCTACGAGCAGTACTTC
CASSYHQGVIYEQYF
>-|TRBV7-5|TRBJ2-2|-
TGTGCCAGAAGCCCCACGGGAGGGCTAACGATCGCTGTGGGGACCGGGGAGCTGTTTTTT
CARSPTGGLTIAVGTGELFF
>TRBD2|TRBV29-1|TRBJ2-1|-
TGCAGTACCGCCAGCGGGGGGACTTACTCCTACAATGAGCAGTTCTTC
CSTASGGTYSYNEQFF
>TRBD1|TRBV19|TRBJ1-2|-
TGTGCCAGTAGTAACCGGATTCTACAGGGGATACGAACTGATGGCTACACCTTC
CASSNRILQGIRTDGYTF
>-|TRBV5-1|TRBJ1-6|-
TGCGCCAGCAGCTTGGGTACAGGGAGCATTTCACCCCTCCACTTT
CASSLGTGSISPLHF
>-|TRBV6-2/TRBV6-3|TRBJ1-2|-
TGTGCCAGCAGCCCCCGGGGGGGCTTGGGCTACACCTTC
CASSPRGGLGYTF
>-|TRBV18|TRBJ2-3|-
TGTGCCAGCTCCCCCTCTCCAGGGGCGGGAGATACGCAGTATTTT
CASSPSPGAGDTQYF
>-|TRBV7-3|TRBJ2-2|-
TGTGCCAGCAGCTTAACGGGACTCTCCAACACCGGGGAGCTGTTTTTT
CASSLTGLSNTGELFF
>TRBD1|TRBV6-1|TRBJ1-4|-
TGTGCCAGCAGTGAAGAGGGACAGTGGAATGAAAAACTGTTTTTT
CASSEEGQWNEKLFF
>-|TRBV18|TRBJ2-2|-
TGTGCCAGCTCACCCTGGACTCAGGAGAACACCGGGGAGCTGTTTTTT
CASSPWTQENTGELFF
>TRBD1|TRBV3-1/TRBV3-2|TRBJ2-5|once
TGTGCCAGCAGCCCACCCCGAGGGACAGGGGGCCTGGAGACCCAGTACTTC
CASSPPRGTGGLETQYF
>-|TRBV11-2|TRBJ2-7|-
TGTGCCAGCAGCTTGGGGGGTGTGGAGCAGTACTTC
CASSLGGVEQYF
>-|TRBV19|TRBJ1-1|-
TGTGCCAGTAGTATAGGACAAAACTTGAACACTGAAGCTTTCTTT
CASSIGQNLNTEAFF
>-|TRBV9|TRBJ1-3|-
TGTGCCAGCAGCCGACAGAGCTCTGGAAACACCATATATTTT
CASSRQSSGNTIYF
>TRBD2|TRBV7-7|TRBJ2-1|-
TGTGCTAGCAGCTTAAGTGGGAGGGACCATGAGCAGTTCTTC
CASSLSGRDHEQFF
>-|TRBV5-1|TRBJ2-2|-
TGCGCCAGCAGAAAAGCGGGCACGAACACCGGGGAGCTGTTTTTT
CASRKAGTNTGELFF